This T cell receptor (beta chain) appears in the sequencing data of a study of graft-versus-host responses after intestinal transplantation. Study context: Multivisceral, liver-intestinal, or isolated intestinal grafts went to recipients. Study findings and constraints: GvH clones surfaced in recipient marrow, some emerging earlier in ileum or blood.

This table comes from immunoSEQ multiplex PCR, and its TCRdb copy is limited to in-frame clones, with some not included. The sample includes about 15,000 clones, 33% of them seen just once. This clone was observed a handful of times. Germline assignment: CDR1 MNHNS and CDR2 SASEGT. The trim removed 6 bases at V and 6 bases at J, leaving 6 bases unmatched. The CDR3 runs to 14 residues. This clonotype was obtained from a human patient who received an intestinal transplant. The chain links TRBV6-1 to TRBJ2-5; 11 bases are shared with TRBD2. This specimen consisted of alloreactive CD4+ T cells from a mixed lymphocyte reaction culture, obtained before intestinal transplant. The subset denotes: CFSE-low proliferating T cells sorted from roughly 6-day pre-transplant mixed lymphocyte reaction (GvH or HvG direction). The CDR3, as DNA: TGTGCCAGCAGGCCTAGCGGGGGGCGGCAGACCCAGTACTTC. Translated, it gives CASRPSGGRQTQYF.